This paragraph covers one T cell receptor (beta chain) sequence. The sample originates from a study of graft-versus-host responses after intestinal transplantation. The CDR3 is made up of 16 amino acids. V dropped 6 bases and J dropped 3 bases, with 20 bases sitting between them. In germline, CDR1 is SGHVS, CDR2 FQNEAQ. TCRdb's table, derived via immunoSEQ multiplex PCR, lists solely in-frame clones and lacks some. The table shows about 15,000 clones, with about 87% occurring only once. The receptor was derived from a human patient who received an intestinal transplant, so some T cells may come from the graft donor. The source material was bone marrow, sampled nearly 130 days after intestinal transplantation. This chain joins TRBV7-8 and TRBJ1-1; a weak D match, TRBD1 (6 bases). The CDR3 reads CASSLSATGLDTEAFF. The CDR3 DNA follows: TGTGCCAGCAGTCTAAGTGCTACAGGGTTGGACACTGAAGCTTTCTTT.